The 27 T cell receptor beta chains below were found in one sample sequenced in a study of T cells in Graves' hyperthyroidism and ophthalmopathy. It was RNA transcripts that yielded the amplified TCR beta CDR3 regions. HTBI primers drove first-round RT-PCR of the TCR CDR3. Using its own MiXCR run on the multiplex PCR reads, TCRdb lists one record per CDR3 protein. The sample has about 520,000 distinct CDR3 sequences, roughly 25% seen once. The sequencing input was blood. Source of these receptors: a woman aged 25-40 years with Graves' ophthalmopathy.

This clonotype was recorded many times. The gene calls are TRBV12-5 and TRBJ2-7, with TRBD1 matching 9 bases. The CDR3 spans 15 residues. CDR1 is LGHNT, CDR2 FRNRAP, per germline. With V trimmed by 3 bases and J by 6 bases, 9 bases remained unmatched. The CDR3 spells CASGLAGTGSFEQYF. CDR3 bases: TGTGCTAGTGGTTTAGCCGGGACAGGGTCTTTCGAGCAGTACTTC. Using reference TRBV12-5 and TRBJ2-7 for the parts outside the CDR3, the full variable domain is DARVTQTPRHKVTEMGQEVTMRCQPILGHNTVFWYRQTMMQGLELLAYFRNRAPLDDSGMPKDRFSAEMPDATLATLKIQPSEPRDSAVYFCASGLAGTGSFEQYFGPGTRLTVT.

This clonotype has just a few counts. This CDR3 reads CATSRGGRGYEQYF. The DNA of the CDR3 is TGTGCCACATCAAGAGGCGGGAGAGGTTACGAGCAGTACTTC. The chain is built from TRBV12-3 or TRBV12-4 and TRBJ2-7, with TRBD2 matching over 7 bases. Germline trimming cut 10 bases from V and 4 bases from J; bases unmatched to any gene: 13. This CDR3 has 14 residues.

This clonotype came up many times. The chain employs TRBV15 and TRBJ1-1; D may be TRBD1 (6 bases). The CDR3 runs 15 residues. Trimming took 3 bases from V and 5 from J, leaving 16 bases between them. Germline CDR1 reads LNHNV; CDR2 reads YYDKDF (reference sequence). For the CDR3, the DNA is TGTGCCACCAGCAGCCACCCAGGGGCGAGGACTGAAGCTTTCTTT. It codes for CATSSHPGARTEAFF.

This chain connects TRBV18 to TRBJ1-5, with D unclear. The germline V and J ends were trimmed by 6 bases and 0 bases, with 15 bases remaining between them. The CDR3 contains 16 residues. Germline CDR1 reads KGHSH; CDR2 reads LQKENI. This CDR3 is CASSPRADDSNQPQHF. The CDR3 coding sequence is TGTGCCAGCTCCCCTAGGGCGGATGATAGCAATCAGCCCCAGCATTTT.

This clonotype was recorded many times. The chain's CDR3 is CASSQEEGRAGELFF. CDR3 bases: TGCGCCAGCAGCCAAGAGGAAGGGCGGGCCGGGGAGCTGTTTTTT. This chain joins TRBV4-3 and TRBJ2-2; the D gene is possibly TRBD2 (5 bases). V was shortened by 0 bases and J by 6 bases, with 11 bases between the two germline ends. CDR1 and CDR2 (germline): LGHNA, YSLEER. This CDR3 region has 15 residues.

The CDR3 DNA reads TGTGCCAGCAGTCGTCTTTCCGGGGAGCTGTTTTTT. This encodes CASSRLSGELFF. This chain joins TRBV6-2 or TRBV6-3 and TRBJ2-2; D is unresolved. Germline V gives CDR1 MNHEY, CDR2 SVGEGT. CDR3 size: 12 residues. The V and J ends lost 5 bases and 6 bases respectively, with 7 bases between them.

There are many counts of this clonotype. V usage is TRBV29-1 and J usage is TRBJ1-5; D might be TRBD1 (5 bases). Germline CDR1 reads SQVTM; CDR2 reads ANQGSEA. The CDR3 has 15 amino acids. Trimming removed 0 bases from V and 2 bases from J, with 11 bases in between. The CDR3 loop is CSVEDGQGGNQPQHF. The CDR3 DNA follows: TGCAGCGTTGAAGATGGGCAGGGCGGCAATCAGCCCCAGCATTTT. Drawing the rest from reference TRBV29-1 and TRBJ1-5, the complete variable domain is SAVISQKPSRDICQRGTSLTIQCQVDSQVTMMFWYRQQPGQSLTLIATANQGSEATYESGFVIDKFPISRPNLTFSTLTVSNMSPEDSSIYLCSVEDGQGGNQPQHFGDGTRLSIL.

This clonotype came up many times. This chain links TRBV29-1 with TRBJ2-7; D possibly uses TRBD1 or TRBD2 (5 bases each). The germline CDR1 and CDR2 sequences are SQVTM and ANQGSEA. The CDR3 sequence is 15 residues long. Trimming left V 2 bases short and J 2 bases short, with 16 bases between. The CDR3 sequence is CSVEIRDGFTYEQYF. CDR3 bases: TGCAGCGTTGAAATCCGGGACGGATTCACCTACGAGCAGTACTTC.

This clonotype appeared many times. The rearrangement joins TRBV12-5 to TRBJ1-1; D not resolved. V was trimmed by 2 bases and J by 0 bases, leaving 10 bases between them. This CDR3 has 15 amino acids. Germline V gene lookup returns CDR1 LGHNT and CDR2 FRNRAP. The CDR3 is CASGLHRAMNTEAFF. The CDR3, as DNA: TGTGCTAGTGGTTTGCACCGAGCCATGAACACTGAAGCTTTCTTT.

This clonotype was detected ten times or more. The genes are TRBV6-2 or TRBV6-3 and TRBJ2-2, with D uncertain. The CDR3 runs 15 residues. Germline lookup yields CDR1 MNHEY and CDR2 SVGEGT. V was cut by 0 bases and J by 2 bases, with 7 bases left in between. The CDR3 sequence: CASSYSSTNTGELFF. The CDR3 coding sequence is TGTGCCAGCAGTTACTCTAGCACTAACACCGGGGAGCTGTTTTTT.

This clonotype has ten or more counts. The V call is TRBV20-1, the J call TRBJ2-7; D is possibly TRBD2 (7 bases). With 5 bases removed from V and 2 bases from J, the gap between germline ends came to 16 bases. The CDR3 is made up of 14 amino acids. CDR1 and CDR2 (germline): DFQATT, SNEGSKA (reference sequence). CDR3 loop: CSAGVEGGAYEQYF. The CDR3 DNA follows: TGCAGTGCTGGAGTGGAAGGGGGGGCCTACGAGCAGTACTTC.

This clonotype was seen a handful of times. The chain combines TRBV29-1 with TRBJ2-7, with 8 bases aligning to TRBD2. With V trimmed by 4 bases and J by 4 bases, 9 bases remained unmatched. The CDR3 length is 14 residues. Germline V gene data show CDR1 as SQVTM and CDR2 as ANQGSEA. The CDR3 coding sequence is TGCAGCGTTGCATCGGGGGGGGCAATGTACGAGCAGTACTTC. Its protein product is CSVASGGAMYEQYF.

This clonotype was counted between two and nine times. The V and J genes are TRBV12-5 and TRBJ1-1; tentative D call: TRBD1 (5 bases). Germline V CDR1 and CDR2: LGHNT, FRNRAP. Trimming stripped 4 bases from V and 8 bases from J, with 26 bases between. The CDR3 has 17 amino acids. CDR3 nucleotides: TGTGCTAGTGGTTCCACCCGACCTCGGGGGGAGTATATAGAAGCTTTCTTT. Translation gives CASGSTRPRGEYIEAFF.

This clonotype occurred a few times. V is TRBV20-1 and J is TRBJ2-7; D might be TRBD2 (6 bases). CDR3 length: 13 amino acids. In germline, CDR1 is DFQATT, CDR2 SNEGSKA (reference sequence). V was pared by 6 bases and J by 5 bases, with 17 bases between. The CDR3 loop is CSATWGEFHEQYF. CDR3 nucleotides: TGCAGTGCCACGTGGGGGGAGTTCCACGAGCAGTACTTC.

This chain connects TRBV2 to TRBJ1-5, with D possibly TRBD1 on 6 matching bases. The ends were cut back, 5 bases at V and 4 bases at J, with 12 bases in the middle. Germline V lookup: CDR1 SNHLY, CDR2 FYNNEI. CDR3 length equals 14 residues. CDR3 DNA sequence: TGTGCCAGCAGTTCACCAGGGGCTAATCAGCCCCAGCATTTT. It yields the protein CASSSPGANQPQHF.

This clonotype occurred many times. This chain uses TRBV12-3 or TRBV12-4 with TRBJ1-2; D is unclear. The V gene lost 6 bases and the J gene lost 2 bases, with 13 bases spanning the gap. CDR3 length: 14 amino acids. The CDR3 DNA follows: TGTGCCAGCAGGCCTAAGACGGGAAACTATGGCTACACCTTC. The encoded protein is CASRPKTGNYGYTF.

This clonotype showed up just a few times. J is TRBJ1-6 and V is TRBV15; D gene unclear. There are 16 residues in the CDR3. Between the trimmed V and J ends, which lost 0 bases and 8 bases, there was a span of 14 bases. Germline V CDR1 and CDR2: LNHNV, YYDKDF (reference sequence). CDR3 sequence (DNA): TGTGCCACCAGCAGAGATTCTGGGATCGGGTATTCACCCCTCCACTTT. This sequence encodes CATSRDSGIGYSPLHF.

V gene TRBV6-1 combines with J gene TRBJ1-5; the D is unclear. The ends were cut back, 9 bases at V and 5 bases at J, with 14 bases in the middle. The CDR3 is made up of 13 amino acids. From germline, CDR1 is MNHNS and CDR2 SASEGT. The CDR3 region has the DNA TGTGCCAGTGAAGGAGGCAGATATCAGCCCCAGCATTTT. This sequence encodes CASEGGRYQPQHF.

This clonotype was seen more than once but under ten times. The chain has TRBV12-3 or TRBV12-4 and TRBJ2-5, with D unclear. Trimming left V 3 bases short and J 5 bases short, with 7 bases between. The CDR3 has 12 amino acids. The CDR3 protein is CASSLYGETQYF. CDR3 DNA: TGTGCCAGCAGTTTGTACGGCGAGACCCAGTACTTC.

The chain joins TRBV28 to TRBJ1-1, with 8 bases identical to TRBD1. J lost 7 bases, V lost 5 bases, and 15 bases had no gene match. CDR1 is MDHEN and CDR2 is SYDVKM in the germline V gene. The CDR3 length is 16 residues. The CDR3 coding sequence is TGTGCCAGCAGTCTCCTCGGACAGGGAAGGGGGCTTGAAGCTTTCTTT. This encodes CASSLLGQGRGLEAFF.

The V and J genes are TRBV7-9 and TRBJ2-2; D not resolved. Trimming took 3 bases from V and 1 from J, leaving 6 bases between them. There are 14 residues in the CDR3. The germline gives CDR1 SEHNR, CDR2 FQNEAQ (reference sequence). In nucleotides, the CDR3 is TGTGCCAGCAGCTTCGCGGAGAACACCGGGGAGCTGTTTTTT. It encodes CASSFAENTGELFF.

This clonotype was detected ten times or more. The chain joins TRBV4-1 to TRBJ2-7; 14 nucleotides match TRBD2. Germline-derived CDR1 and CDR2 are MGHRA and YSYEKL. This CDR3 is 16 amino acids long. The V gene end was trimmed by 3 bases and the J gene end by 2 bases; junction bases not matched to a gene: 3. CDR3 bases: TGCGCCAGCAGCCATGGACTAGCGGGGGGAACCTACGAGCAGTACTTC. Its protein product is CASSHGLAGGTYEQYF.

V is TRBV5-4 and J is TRBJ1-1; maybe TRBD1 (6 bases). Germline lookup yields CDR1 SGHNT and CDR2 YYREEE (reference sequence). This CDR3 contains 15 residues. Trimming cost V 2 bases and J 8 bases, with 19 bases left between them. The CDR3 DNA is TGTGCCAGCAGCTTTAGGGGGGGCGGGGACGGAGAAGCTTTCTTT. Amino acid sequence: CASSFRGGGDGEAFF. The full variable domain, rest sourced from reference TRBV5-4 and TRBJ1-1, is ETGVTQSPTHLIKTRGQQVTLRCSSQSGHNTVSWYQQALGQGPQFIFQYYREEENGRGNFPPRFSGLQFPNYSSELNVNALELDDSALYLCASSFRGGGDGEAFFGQGTRLTVV.

The chain links TRBV6-1 to TRBJ1-1; weak D call: TRBD1 (6 bases). The CDR3 has 14 residues. Trimming left V 5 bases short and J 4 bases short, with 14 bases between. Germline CDR1 and CDR2: MNHNS and SASEGT. CDR3 nucleotides: TGTGCCAGCAGTAAACCAGGGGAACGCACTGAAGCTTTCTTT. Protein product: CASSKPGERTEAFF.

This clonotype came up many times. The chain combines TRBV20-1 with TRBJ2-7; 8 positions agree with TRBD1. This CDR3 is built from 14 residues. Germline assignment: CDR1 DFQATT and CDR2 SNEGSKA (reference sequence). V lost 1 base to trimming and J lost 6 bases; unmatched junction nucleotides: 8. The CDR3, as DNA: TGCAGTGCTAGAGTCCCCCGGACAGGGCCCGAGCAGTACTTC. Translated, it gives CSARVPRTGPEQYF.

The chain employs TRBV5-5 and TRBJ2-7, with D perhaps matching TRBD1 (5 bases). Deletions cut 2 bases from V and 3 bases from J, with 15 bases between. The CDR3 is 15 residues long. From germline, CDR1 is SGHKS and CDR2 YYEKEE (reference sequence). This chain's CDR3 is CASSLSRAEYYEQYF. The CDR3 nucleotides are TGTGCCAGCAGCTTATCCAGGGCCGAATACTACGAGCAGTACTTC.

As regards this clonotype: The junction and the germline gene differ at one end; a read error may be behind it. The chain is built from TRBV28 and TRBJ1-1, with D uncertain. The CDR3 loop spans 15 amino acids. Germline CDR1 reads MDHEN; CDR2 reads SYDVKM. The DNA for the CDR3 is TGTGCCAGCAGTTCGCCTACAATCATGAACACTGATGCTTTCTTT. Its protein is CASSSPTIMNTDAFF.